Each of the 6 T cell receptor beta chains below was sequenced from the same sample in a study of beta chain features in type 1 diabetes. Overall study findings and caveats: The study found moderately but significantly shorter TCRB CDR3s in all four CD4+ subsets of Type 1 diabetes patients.

Every isolated RNA sample was fully reverse transcribed, so sequencing captured expressed TCRB transcripts. Repertoires were generated with immunoSEQ multiplex PCR, while TCRdb's copy carries only in-frame clones and drops some. The sample contains a few hundred thousand clones, about 24% of which appear only once. The antigens of these receptors remain unknown. The sequenced sample consisted of naive CD4+ T cells from blood. The receptors shown here come from a woman aged 25 to 45 with type 1 diabetes.

V is TRBV2 and J is TRBJ2-5; the D gene is possibly TRBD1 (6 bases). The V end lost 9 bases, the J end lost 2 bases, and 13 bases lay between the germline ends. This CDR3 contains 13 residues. Germline assignment: CDR1 SNHLY and CDR2 FYNNEI. The CDR3 region is CASKWTVQETQYF. The DNA for the CDR3 is TGTGCCAGTAAATGGACAGTACAAGAGACCCAGTACTTC.

This clone turned up a few times. The chain joins TRBV6-1 to TRBJ1-1; D might be TRBD1 (5 bases). This CDR3 contains 15 residues. Looked up from germline, CDR1 is MNHNS and CDR2 is SASEGT. V dropped 4 bases and J dropped 1 base, with 13 bases sitting between them. The CDR3 sequence: CASSGRRTPNTEAFF. CDR3 sequence (DNA): TGTGCCAGCAGTGGCCGGCGGACACCGAACACTGAAGCTTTCTTT.

V usage is TRBV7-9 and J usage is TRBJ1-1; D is possibly TRBD1 (6 bases). The V and J ends lost 7 bases and 10 bases respectively, with 16 bases between them. The CDR3 extends over 12 amino acids. Germline-derived CDR1 and CDR2 are SEHNR and FQNEAQ (reference sequence). CDR3 protein: CASNESGVGAFF. The CDR3 DNA is TGTGCCAGCAACGAGTCAGGGGTTGGAGCTTTCTTT. Based on the CDR3 plus reference TRBV7-9 and TRBJ1-1, the full variable domain is DTGVSQNPRHKITKRGQNVTFRCDPISEHNRLYWYRQTLGQGPEFLTYFQNEAQLEKSRLLSDRFSAERPKGSFSTLEIQRTEQGDSAMYLCASNESGVGAFFGQGTRLTVV.

The rearrangement joins TRBV5-1 to TRBJ2-3; the match to TRBD2 covers 12 bases. Germline lookup yields CDR1 SGHRS and CDR2 YFSETQ. The V segment lost 5 bases and the J segment 7 bases; nucleotides outside the gene matches: 8. This CDR3 is 15 amino acids long. The CDR3 region is CASREGLAGLNTQYF. CDR3 coding DNA: TGCGCCAGCAGGGAGGGACTAGCGGGCCTAAATACGCAGTATTTT.

V usage is TRBV10-3 and J usage is TRBJ1-1, with D hard to call. Trimming left V 0 bases short and J 1 base short, with 6 bases between. The length of the CDR3 is 14 residues. Germline CDR1 is ENHRY and CDR2 is SYGVKD. Written as DNA, the CDR3 is TGTGCCATCAGTGAGTCGGCAACGAACACTGAAGCTTTCTTT. Translating it yields CAISESATNTEAFF.

This clone was detected a few times. The chain combines TRBV2 with TRBJ2-6, with unresolved D. In germline, CDR1 is SNHLY, CDR2 FYNNEI. This CDR3 is 15 amino acids long. The V end was cut by 4 bases, the J end by 0 bases, with 7 bases between. As DNA, the CDR3 is TGTGCCAGCAGTGCTCGGGTCTCTGGGGCCAACGTCCTGACTTTC. Protein: CASSARVSGANVLTF.